Listed below are T cell receptor beta chains from one sample, sequenced in a study of blood T cell repertoires in COVID-19. The table came from immunoSEQ multiplex PCR; TCRdb's copy has only in-frame clones and leaves some out. The table shows approximately 500,000 clones, with 80% to 90% occurring only once. Sample: peripheral blood. The receptors derive from a human donor in a cohort sampled during active COVID-19. Each CDR3 is given with its conserved first and last residue. A D gene is named only where the DNA matches it firmly. Clone sizes are given selectively: once, few, many, or a class where the clone is expanded.

d_call: TRBD2
j_call: TRBJ2-3
v_call: TRBV11-3
clone_size: NA
cdr3_nt: TGTGCCAGCGGGACTAGCGGCACAGATACGCAGTATTTT
cdr3_aa: CASGTSGTDTQYF

d_call: NA
j_call: TRBJ1-2
v_call: TRBV10-3
clone_size: once
cdr3_nt: TGTGCCATCAGTGAGTTAGCCCAGGACGGGGTCTACACCTTC
cdr3_aa: CAISELAQDGVYTF

d_call: TRBD1
j_call: TRBJ1-6
v_call: TRBV5-1
clone_size: NA
cdr3_nt: TGCGCCAGCAGCTTTTGGGACAGGGATTCACCCCTCCACTTT
cdr3_aa: CASSFWDRDSPLHF

d_call: NA
j_call: TRBJ1-5
v_call: TRBV10-2
clone_size: NA
cdr3_nt: TGCGCCAGCAGTGAGTTAACGGGGGACGGGAGCAATCAGCCCCAGCATTTT
cdr3_aa: CASSELTGDGSNQPQHF

d_call: TRBD2
j_call: TRBJ2-3
v_call: TRBV3-1/TRBV3-2
clone_size: many
cdr3_nt: TGTGCCAGCAGCCAAGTGGCTGGTGGACTAGCGGGAGAGGCAGATACGCAGTATTTT
cdr3_aa: CASSQVAGGLAGEADTQYF

d_call: NA
j_call: TRBJ1-2
v_call: TRBV27
clone_size: once
cdr3_nt: TGTGCCAGCAGGCAGGCATATGGCTACACCTTC
cdr3_aa: CASRQAYGYTF

d_call: TRBD2
j_call: TRBJ2-2
v_call: TRBV28
clone_size: NA
cdr3_nt: TGTGCCAGCAGCCCTGCTAGCGGGAGGGCCGGGAACACCGGGGAGCTGTTTTTT
cdr3_aa: CASSPASGRAGNTGELFF

d_call: NA
j_call: TRBJ1-4
v_call: TRBV28
clone_size: NA
cdr3_nt: TGTGCCAGCAGTTTATTGTCGGGGGCTAATGAAAAACTGTTTTTT
cdr3_aa: CASSLLSGANEKLFF

d_call: TRBD1
j_call: TRBJ2-7
v_call: TRBV7-8
clone_size: NA
cdr3_nt: TGTGCCAGCAGCTTAGGACAGGGGCCCAGCGAGCAGTACTTC
cdr3_aa: CASSLGQGPSEQYF

d_call: NA
j_call: TRBJ2-3
v_call: TRBV3-1/TRBV3-2
clone_size: NA
cdr3_nt: TGTGCCAGCAGCCAACGAAAGTGGGCGACAGATACGCAGTATTTT
cdr3_aa: CASSQRKWATDTQYF